This T cell receptor beta chain was identified in a study of CD8+ T cells in alopecia areata. Following extraction, RNA underwent reverse transcription to cDNA, which served as the sequencing template. Using immunoSEQ multiplex PCR, the repertoire was profiled, and TCRdb retains in-frame clones only, with some absent. The data show under 200,000 clones, around three fifths seen once. Germline V gene data show CDR1 as MNHNY and CDR2 as SVGAGI (reference sequence). This CDR3 is 13 amino acids long. V dropped 6 bases and J dropped 7; count of bases not matched to a gene: 3. The sample's treatment: oral pan-JAK inhibitor, 5-10 mg twice daily.

The sequencing here drew on CD4+ T cells sorted from blood, taken at week 24, from a patient treated with tofacitinib. This TCR was sampled from a human donor with alopecia areata. The chain is built from TRBV6-6 and TRBJ1-6; TRBD1 matches at 7 bases. The CDR3: CASSRDRNSPLHF. CDR3 coding DNA: TGTGCCAGCAGCCGGGACAGAAATTCACCCCTCCACTTT.